Below, 3 T cell receptor beta chains from the same sample are listed, as sequenced in a study of glioma-infiltrating T cells. Using RNA template, CDR3s of TCR alpha and beta were amplified with iRepertoire arm-PCR. TCRdb reanalysed the multiplex PCR reads using MiXCR and keeps one entry per CDR3 protein. This table has around 120,000 distinct CDR3 sequences, approximately 24% appearing once. The sample was glioma tissue, nonneoplastic brain tissue, or PBMCs (not recorded which). The receptors were sampled from a human donor with low-grade glioma or glioblastoma, undergoing nonglioma brain surgery, or in good health (not recorded which).

The J gene is TRBJ2-3, the V gene TRBV7-9, with 11 bases lining up with TRBD2. Looked up from germline, CDR1 is SEHNR and CDR2 is FQNEAQ (reference sequence). The CDR3 sequence is 15 residues long. The ends lost 3 bases at V and 5 bases at J; junction bases unmatched: 4. The CDR3 is CASSLTSGVGDTQYF. CDR3 coding DNA: TGTGCCAGCAGCTTGACTAGCGGGGTTGGAGATACGCAGTATTTT.

V gene TRBV29-1 combines with J gene TRBJ1-2, with a possible D match to TRBD1 (5 bases). CDR1 SQVTM and CDR2 ANQGSEA come from the germline V gene. This CDR3 is built from 14 residues. Between the trimmed V and J ends, which lost 6 bases and 6 bases, there was a span of 20 bases. The DNA for the CDR3 is TGCAGCGTGGGGGTGTTCAGGTTCGGAGATGGCTACACCTTC. Its translation: CSVGVFRFGDGYTF.

This clonotype was counted at least ten times. This rearrangement joins TRBV28 to TRBJ1-1; unclear D gene. The CDR3 runs to 14 residues. Germline V gives CDR1 MDHEN, CDR2 SYDVKM. The V gene lost 1 base and the J gene lost 5 bases, with 11 bases spanning the gap. CDR3 sequence (DNA): TGTGCCAGCAGTTTATCTCTCGGGTTGACTGAAGCTTTCTTT. It codes for CASSLSLGLTEAFF.